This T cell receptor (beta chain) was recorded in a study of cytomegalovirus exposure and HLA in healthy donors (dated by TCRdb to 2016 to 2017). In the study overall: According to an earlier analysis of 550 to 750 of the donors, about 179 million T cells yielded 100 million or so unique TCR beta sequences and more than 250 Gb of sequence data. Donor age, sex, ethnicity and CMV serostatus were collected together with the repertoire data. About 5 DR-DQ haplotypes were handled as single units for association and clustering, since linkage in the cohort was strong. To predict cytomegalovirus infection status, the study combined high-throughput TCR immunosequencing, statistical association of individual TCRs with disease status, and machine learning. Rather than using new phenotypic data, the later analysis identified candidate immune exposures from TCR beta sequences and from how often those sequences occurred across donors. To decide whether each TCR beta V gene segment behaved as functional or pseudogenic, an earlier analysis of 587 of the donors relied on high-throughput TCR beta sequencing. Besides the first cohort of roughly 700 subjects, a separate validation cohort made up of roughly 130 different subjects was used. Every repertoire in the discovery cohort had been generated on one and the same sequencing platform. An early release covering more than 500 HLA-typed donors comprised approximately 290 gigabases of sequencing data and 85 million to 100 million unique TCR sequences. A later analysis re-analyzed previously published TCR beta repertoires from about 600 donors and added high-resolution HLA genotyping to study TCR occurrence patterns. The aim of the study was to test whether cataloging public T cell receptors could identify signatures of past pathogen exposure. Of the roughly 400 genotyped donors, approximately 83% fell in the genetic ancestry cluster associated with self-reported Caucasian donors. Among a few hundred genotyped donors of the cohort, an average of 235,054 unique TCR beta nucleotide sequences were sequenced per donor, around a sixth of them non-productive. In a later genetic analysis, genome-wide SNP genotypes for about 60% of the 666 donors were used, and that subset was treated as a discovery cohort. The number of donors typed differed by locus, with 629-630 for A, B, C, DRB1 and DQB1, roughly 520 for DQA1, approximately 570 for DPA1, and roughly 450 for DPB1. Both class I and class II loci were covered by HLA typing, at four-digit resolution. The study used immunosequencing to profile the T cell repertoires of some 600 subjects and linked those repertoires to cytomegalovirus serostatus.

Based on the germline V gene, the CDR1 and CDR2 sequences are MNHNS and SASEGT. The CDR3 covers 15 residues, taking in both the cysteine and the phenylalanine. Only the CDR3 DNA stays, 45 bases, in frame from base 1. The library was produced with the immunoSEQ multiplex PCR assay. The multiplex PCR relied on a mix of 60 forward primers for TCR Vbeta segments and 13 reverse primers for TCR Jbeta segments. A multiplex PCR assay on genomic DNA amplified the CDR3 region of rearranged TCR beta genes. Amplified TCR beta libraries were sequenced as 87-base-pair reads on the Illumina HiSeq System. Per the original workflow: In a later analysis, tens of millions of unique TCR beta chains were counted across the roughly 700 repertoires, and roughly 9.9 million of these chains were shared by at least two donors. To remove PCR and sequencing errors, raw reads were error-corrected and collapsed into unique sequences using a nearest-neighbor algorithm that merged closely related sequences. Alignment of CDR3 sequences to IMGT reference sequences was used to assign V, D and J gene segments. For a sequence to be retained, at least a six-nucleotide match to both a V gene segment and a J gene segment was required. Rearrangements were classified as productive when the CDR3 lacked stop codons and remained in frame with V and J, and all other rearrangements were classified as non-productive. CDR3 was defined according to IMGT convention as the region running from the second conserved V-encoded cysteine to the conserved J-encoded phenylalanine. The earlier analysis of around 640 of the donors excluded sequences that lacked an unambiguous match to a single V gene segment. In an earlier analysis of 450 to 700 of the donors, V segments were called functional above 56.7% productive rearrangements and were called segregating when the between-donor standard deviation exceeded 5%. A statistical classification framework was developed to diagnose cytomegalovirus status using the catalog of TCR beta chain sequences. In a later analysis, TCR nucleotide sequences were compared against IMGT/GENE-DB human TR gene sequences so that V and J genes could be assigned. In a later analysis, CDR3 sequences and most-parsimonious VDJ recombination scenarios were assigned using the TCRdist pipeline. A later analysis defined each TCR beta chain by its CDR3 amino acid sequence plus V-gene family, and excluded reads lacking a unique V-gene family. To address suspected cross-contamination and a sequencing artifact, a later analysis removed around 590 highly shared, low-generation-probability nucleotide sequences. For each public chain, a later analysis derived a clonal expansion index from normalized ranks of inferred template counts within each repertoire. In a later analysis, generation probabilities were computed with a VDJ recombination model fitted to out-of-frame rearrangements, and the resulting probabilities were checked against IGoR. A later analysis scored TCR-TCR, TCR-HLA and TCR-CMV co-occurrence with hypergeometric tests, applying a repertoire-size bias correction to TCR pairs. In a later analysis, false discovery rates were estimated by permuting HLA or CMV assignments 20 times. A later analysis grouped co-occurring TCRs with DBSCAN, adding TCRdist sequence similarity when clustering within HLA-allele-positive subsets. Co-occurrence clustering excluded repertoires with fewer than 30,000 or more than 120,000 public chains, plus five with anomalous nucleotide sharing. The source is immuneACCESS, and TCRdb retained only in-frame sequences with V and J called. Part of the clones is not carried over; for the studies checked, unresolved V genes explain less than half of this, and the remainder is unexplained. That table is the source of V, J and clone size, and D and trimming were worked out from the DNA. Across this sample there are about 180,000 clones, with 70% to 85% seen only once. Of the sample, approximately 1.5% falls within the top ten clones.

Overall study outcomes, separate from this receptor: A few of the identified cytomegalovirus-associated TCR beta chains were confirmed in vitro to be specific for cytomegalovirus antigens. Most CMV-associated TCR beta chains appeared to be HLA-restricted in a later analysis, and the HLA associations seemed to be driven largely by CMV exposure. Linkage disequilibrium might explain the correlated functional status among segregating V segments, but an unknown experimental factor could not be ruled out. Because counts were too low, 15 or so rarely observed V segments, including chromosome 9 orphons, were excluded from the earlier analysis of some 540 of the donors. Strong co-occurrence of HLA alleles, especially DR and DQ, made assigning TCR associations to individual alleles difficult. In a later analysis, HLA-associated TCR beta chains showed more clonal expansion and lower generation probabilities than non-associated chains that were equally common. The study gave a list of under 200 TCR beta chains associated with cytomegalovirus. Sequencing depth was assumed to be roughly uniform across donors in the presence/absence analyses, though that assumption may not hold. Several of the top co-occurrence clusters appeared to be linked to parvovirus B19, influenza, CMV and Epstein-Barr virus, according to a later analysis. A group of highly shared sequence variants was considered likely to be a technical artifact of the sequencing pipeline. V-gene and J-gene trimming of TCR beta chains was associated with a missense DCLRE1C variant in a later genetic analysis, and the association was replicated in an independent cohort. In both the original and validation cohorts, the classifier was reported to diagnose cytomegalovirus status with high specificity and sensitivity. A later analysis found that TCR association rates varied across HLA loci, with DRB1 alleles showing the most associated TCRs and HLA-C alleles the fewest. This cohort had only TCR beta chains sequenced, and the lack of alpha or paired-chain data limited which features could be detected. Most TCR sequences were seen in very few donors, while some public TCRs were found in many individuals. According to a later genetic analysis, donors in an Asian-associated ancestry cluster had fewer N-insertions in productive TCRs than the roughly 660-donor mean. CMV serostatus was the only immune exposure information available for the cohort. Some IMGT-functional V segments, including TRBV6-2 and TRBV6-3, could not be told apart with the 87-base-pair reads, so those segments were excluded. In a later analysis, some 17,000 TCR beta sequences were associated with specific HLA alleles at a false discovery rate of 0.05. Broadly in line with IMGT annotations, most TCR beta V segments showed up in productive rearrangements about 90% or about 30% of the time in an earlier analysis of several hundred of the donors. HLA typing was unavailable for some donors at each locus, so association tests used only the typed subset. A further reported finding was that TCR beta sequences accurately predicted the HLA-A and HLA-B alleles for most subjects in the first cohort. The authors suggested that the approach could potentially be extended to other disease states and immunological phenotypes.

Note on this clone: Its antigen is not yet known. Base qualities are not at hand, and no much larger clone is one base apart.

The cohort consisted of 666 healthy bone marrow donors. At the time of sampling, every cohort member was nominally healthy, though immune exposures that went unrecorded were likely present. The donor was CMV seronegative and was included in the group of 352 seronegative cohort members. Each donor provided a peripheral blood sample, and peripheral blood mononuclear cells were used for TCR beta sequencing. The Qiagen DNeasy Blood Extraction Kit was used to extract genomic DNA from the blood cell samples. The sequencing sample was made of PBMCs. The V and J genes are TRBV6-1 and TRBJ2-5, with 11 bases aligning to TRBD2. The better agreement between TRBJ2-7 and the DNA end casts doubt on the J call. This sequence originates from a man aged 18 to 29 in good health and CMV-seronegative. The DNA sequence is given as TGTGCCAGCAGTGACCTAGCGGGGGGCCCCGACGAGCAGTACTTC. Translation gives CASSDLAGGPDEQYF.